This TCR beta chain emerged from a study of blood T cell repertoires in COVID-19. Across the whole study: Whether acute or convalescent, the COVID-19 samples came from the United States, Italy and Spain.

This clone came up a few times. The CDR3 loop spans 14 amino acids. Germline-derived CDR1 and CDR2 are SGHNT and YENEEA. J was trimmed by 7 bases and V by 4 bases; bases with no gene match: 8. Membership in each cohort depended on participant-reported clinical history. What the recovered Cohort 3 donors had was two negative PCRs, clearance, or symptom resolution. How the authors handled the data: Reference gene primer amplification in the assay estimated nucleated cell counts. Sequencing was performed with immunoSEQ multiplex PCR; in TCRdb, only in-frame clones are kept and a portion is missing. V and J calls and clone size are those listed in that table; D and trimming were worked out from the DNA. The profile covers about 280,000 clones, with around 92% appearing a single time and under 2.5% taken by the ten largest.

This sequence was found in a woman aged 55-75 years who had recovered from COVID-19. The sequencing sample was made of PBMCs or T cells enriched from blood (not recorded which). The genes are TRBV11-3 and TRBJ1-2; 8 bases map to TRBD1. As DNA, the CDR3 is TGTGCCAGCAGCTCTAACCAGGGGGCGGTTGGCTACACCTTC. It is translated as CASSSNQGAVGYTF.